This entry is about one TCR delta chain. A much larger clone is a single base away; this may be a read error. The record originates from a study of gamma-delta T cells after stem cell transplantation. TCRdb repeated clone calling on the RT-PCR reads with CATT. The data show around 3,500 delta-chain clones, more than 15% seen once. The germline gives CDR1 GEAIGNYY, CDR2 EKD. The length of the CDR3 is 20 residues. The clonotype originates from a human donor. It is not recorded whose cells these are; they may come from a transplant donor. Sequencing was performed on gamma-delta T cells. The rearrangement links TRDV2 to TRDJ1; TRDD3 matches at 13 bases. The CDR3 nucleotides are TGTGCCTGTGACACCGTAACTGGGGGATACGACGATTCGTACACCGATACACTCATCTTT. Amino acid sequence: CACDTVTGGYDDSYTDTLIF.